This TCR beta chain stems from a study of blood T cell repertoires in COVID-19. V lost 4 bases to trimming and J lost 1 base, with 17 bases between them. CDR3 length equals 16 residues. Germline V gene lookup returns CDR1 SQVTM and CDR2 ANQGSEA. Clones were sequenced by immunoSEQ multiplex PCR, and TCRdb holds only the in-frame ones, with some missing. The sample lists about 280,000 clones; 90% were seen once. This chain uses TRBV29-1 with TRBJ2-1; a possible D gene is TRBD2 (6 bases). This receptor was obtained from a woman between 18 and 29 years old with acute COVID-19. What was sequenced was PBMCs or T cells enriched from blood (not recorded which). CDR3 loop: CSVVLLASDSYNEQFF. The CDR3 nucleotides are TGCAGCGTTGTGCTCCTAGCGTCTGATTCCTACAATGAGCAGTTCTTC.